The rows below give T cell receptor beta chains drawn from one sample of a study of tumor-infiltrating lymphocytes in primary liver carcinoma. TCRdb reprocessed the multiplex PCR reads with MiXCR, giving one entry per CDR3 protein. The table has about 21,000 distinct CDR3 sequences, under 75% seen once. Sample: liver tumor tissue from sampling region 1. These receptors all stem from a man in his forties or fifties with primary liver carcinoma and hepatitis B virus infection. CDR3s include the opening cysteine and the closing phenylalanine or tryptophan. D genes are given only for firm matches. Only some rows state a clone size, as once, few, many or a class for expanded clones.

D gene	V gene	J gene	clone size	CDR3 protein	CDR3 DNA
TRBD2	TRBV11-3	TRBJ2-1	-	CASSRLADGNEESF	TGTGCCAGCAGCCGACTAGCGGACGGGAATGAGGAGTCCTTC
TRBD1	TRBV29-1	TRBJ2-6	-	CNVRGQGSSGANVLTF	TGCAACGTTCGGGGACAGGGTTCATCTGGGGCTAACGTCCTGACTTTC
-	TRBV11-2	TRBJ2-3	-	CANSTSTDTQYF	TGTGCCAACAGTACCAGCACAGATACGCAGTATTTT
TRBD1	TRBV12-3/TRBV12-4	TRBJ2-7	-	CGSRMGTGGSYEQYF	TGTGGCAGCCGTATGGGAACAGGGGGGTCCTACGAGCAGTACTTC
-	TRBV14	TRBJ1-1	once	CASIQVGRGGNTVAFF	TGTGCCAGCATCCAAGTTGGCAGGGGAGGGAACACTGTAGCTTTCTTT
TRBD1	TRBV5-4	TRBJ2-5	-	CARGTEETQYF	TGTGCCAGAGGGACAGAAGAGACCCAATACTTC
TRBD2	TRBV6-1	TRBJ2-7	-	CACSTGLALYERYF	TGTGCCTGCAGTACGGGACTAGCGCTCTACGAGCGGTACTTC
-	TRBV5-4	TRBJ2-5	many	CASSPPGFQETQYF	TGTGCCAGCAGCCCACCGGGATTCCAAGAGACCCAGTACTTC
-	TRBV6-5	TRBJ1-1	few	CAGSYNVGGTEAFF	TGTGCCGGTAGTTATAACGTAGGGGGCACTGAAGCTTTCTTT
-	TRBV5-1	TRBJ1-1	-	CASSPTPLESNTEAFF	TGCGCTAGCAGCCCCACCCCATTGGAGTCGAACACTGAGGCTTTCTTT
-	TRBV28	TRBJ2-1	-	CANSSPRGNTHDEQFF	TGTGCCAACAGTTCCCCTAGGGGCAATACACACGATGAGCAGTTCTTC
-	TRBV29-1	TRBJ2-7	-	CSVGGTLSYEQYF	TGCAGCGTTGGAGGGACACTCTCCTACGAGCAGTACTTC
-	TRBV10-3	TRBJ2-7	once	CAISDMGTDEQYF	TGTGCCATCAGTGACATGGGTACGGACGAGCAGTACTTC
TRBD2	TRBV5-4	TRBJ2-6	-	CARCLGLAGANILTF	TGTGCCAGATGCCTTGGACTAGCTGGGGCCAACATCCTGACTTTC
-	TRBV6-5	TRBJ2-6	-	CANTEWGSNVLAF	TGTGCCAACACCGAGTGGGGGAGCAACGTCCTGGCTTTC
-	TRBV20-1	TRBJ1-1	many	CSAPGRQKAFF	TGCAGTGCTCCCGGACGGCAGAAAGCTTTCTTT
TRBD1	TRBV11-2	TRBJ2-7	large	CASSQGTGRTYEQYF	TGTGCCAGCAGCCAAGGGACAGGGAGAACCTACGAGCAGTACTTC
-	TRBV5-4	TRBJ2-3	-	CASSLEGFGTQYF	TGCGCCAGCAGCTTGGAAGGTTTCGGTACGCAGTATTTT
-	TRBV7-9	TRBJ2-1	once	CAKSFLGEQFF	TGTGCCAAGAGCTTTCTTGGTGAGCAGTTCTTC
-	TRBV7-8	TRBJ2-4	-	CACSLEASRADYVQYF	TGTGCCTGCAGCTTAGAGGCTAGCCGGGCGGATTACGTCCAGTACTTC
-	TRBV25-1	TRBJ2-2	-	CASSLNTWELFF	TGTGCCAGTAGCTTGAACACCTGGGAGCTGTTTTTT
-	TRBV11-2	TRBJ2-2	-	CASSLAGSNTRELFF	TGTGCCAGCAGCCTTGCGGGATCAAACACCCGGGAGCTGTTTTTT
-	TRBV10-3	TRBJ2-1	-	CGISEAGQEQFF	TGTGGCATCAGTGAAGCAGGGCAAGAGCAGTTCTTC
TRBD1	TRBV14	TRBJ2-1	many	CASRHWTGEQFF	TGTGCCAGCAGACATTGGACAGGAGAGCAGTTCTTC
TRBD1	TRBV20-1	TRBJ2-7	-	CGAVETGEDCEQYF	TGCGGTGCCGTTGAGACAGGGGAAGACTGCGAGCAGTACTTC
-	TRBV5-5	TRBJ2-3	-	CASSPVGEGTGMPYF	-
TRBD2	TRBV7-2	TRBJ2-1	many	CASSSGTSTHEQFF	TGTGCCAGCAGCTCCGGGACTAGCACGCATGAGCAGTTCTTC
TRBD2	TRBV29-1	TRBJ2-3	-	CSVSGTSGFTDMQYF	TGCAGTGTTTCCGGGACTAGCGGATTCACAGATATGCAATATTTT
-	TRBV6-5	TRBJ1-2	-	CANSFQATGGNNYGYTF	TGTGCCAACAGTTTCCAAGCGACGGGAGGCAATAACTATGGCTACACCTTC
TRBD1	TRBV10-3	TRBJ2-5	few	CAISEPEGQGGTETHYF	TGTGCCATCAGTGAGCCGGAGGGACAGGGGGGGACGGAGACCCACTACTTC
-	TRBV11-2	TRBJ1-1	once	CASSLSAFHTEALF	TGTGCCAGCAGCTTATCGGCCTTCCACACTGAAGCTCTCTTT
TRBD1	TRBV11-2	TRBJ1-1	-	CASTTSRGLVNTEAFF	TGTGCCAGTACCACATCCAGGGGGTTGGTGAACACTGAAGCTTTCTTT
-	TRBV9	TRBJ2-2	-	CANSVASGTLNTGELFF	TGTGCCAACAGCGTAGCGTCCGGGACTCTCAACACCGGGGAGCTGTTTTTT
-	TRBV11-2	TRBJ1-4	once	CASSPRRQRTPTANEKLFF	TGTGCCAGCAGCCCGAGGCGACAAAGGACGCCCACAGCTAATGAAAAACTGTTTTTT
TRBD2	TRBV6-2/TRBV6-3	TRBJ2-5	medium-sized	CASSYDGTSLVVTQYF	TGTGCCAGCAGTTACGACGGGACTAGTCTAGTAGTGACCCAGTACTTC
TRBD1	TRBV7-9	TRBJ2-7	-	CASSLAFVTGGDEPYF	TGTGCCAGCAGCTTAGCTTTTGTGACAGGGGGAGACGAGCCGTACTTC
-	TRBV6-2/TRBV6-3	TRBJ1-1	-	CAGSYPKLNTEAFF	TGTGCTGGCAGTTACCCAAAGCTGAACACTGAAGCATTCTTT
TRBD2	TRBV4-3	TRBJ2-3	-	CVSSHHPGTSGNKDTQYF	TGCGTCAGCAGCCACCATCCCGGGACTAGCGGTAACAAAGATACGCAGTATTTT
-	TRBV28	TRBJ2-4	many	CASSWGRNIQYF	TGTGCCAGCAGTTGGGGGAGGAACATTCAGTACTTC
-	TRBV10-3	TRBJ1-5	-	CAISEYEGDQPQRF	TGTGCCATCAGTGAGTATGAAGGCGATCAGCCCCAGCGATTT
TRBD1	TRBV4-1	TRBJ2-2	-	CVSNDLDRGLTGELSF	TGCGTCAGCAACGATCTGGACAGGGGGTTAACCGGGGAGCTGTCTTTC
-	TRBV4-1	TRBJ2-1	-	CARSPGRWYELFF	TGCGCCCGCAGCCCAGGACGGTGGTATGAGCTGTTCTTC
-	TRBV11-2	TRBJ2-7	-	CASSFSVTRLSYEQYF	TGTGCCAGCAGCTTCAGTGTGACCCGCCTATCCTACGAGCAGTACTTC
TRBD1	TRBV11-2	TRBJ2-5	-	CTCSLTAGGSGETKYF	TGTACCTGCAGCTTAACAGCAGGGGGCTCGGGGGAGACCAAATACTTC